What follows are 21 T cell receptor beta chains derived from one specimen sequenced in a study of graft-versus-host responses after intestinal transplantation. Produced via immunoSEQ multiplex PCR; TCRdb's table is partial and in-frame only. The sample shows more than 12,000 clones, around 95% of them seen only once. Sequenced material: PBMCs, taken 9 days after transplant. Every receptor here comes from a human patient who received an intestinal transplant, so some T cells may come from the graft donor.

J is TRBJ2-1 and V is TRBV11-2, with D possibly matching TRBD2 (6 bases). V was clipped by 7 bases and J by 8 bases, with 15 bases between them. The CDR3 loop spans 13 amino acids. Germline CDR1 and CDR2: SGHAT and FQNNGV. CDR3 loop: CASTRLVRDEQFF. The DNA of the CDR3 is TGTGCCAGCACCCGACTAGTGAGGGATGAGCAGTTCTTC.

The V gene is TRBV6-1, the J gene TRBJ1-1; 11 bases are a match to TRBD1. The length of the CDR3 is 13 residues. Germline V CDR1 and CDR2: MNHNS, SASEGT. Germline trimming cut 5 bases from V and 6 bases from J; bases unmatched to any gene: 2. The DNA of the CDR3 is TGTGCCAGCAGTCCGGGACAGGGGGCTGAAGCTTTCTTT. This translates into CASSPGQGAEAFF.

A remark on this clone: One end of the junction fails to match germline, which may point to a read error. The genes are TRBV7-7 and TRBJ2-7; no reliable D call. Germline V gene sequence: CDR1 SSHAT, CDR2 FNYEAQ (reference sequence). The length of the CDR3 is 15 residues. The chain's CDR3 is CASSLGVWRSDEQYF. CDR3 sequence (DNA): TGTGCTAGCAGCTTAGGAGTCTGGCGGTCGGACGAGCAGTACTTC. The full variable domain, rest sourced from reference TRBV7-7 and TRBJ2-7, is GAGVSQSPRYKVTKRGQDVTLRCDPISSHATLYWYQQALGQGPEFLTYFNYEAQPDKSGLPSDRFSAERPEGSISTLTIQRTEQRDSAMYRCASSLGVWRSDEQYFGPGTRLTVT.

The chain joins TRBV7-8 to TRBJ1-1, with 7 bases fitting TRBD1. Per the germline V gene, CDR1 is SGHVS and CDR2 is FQNEAQ. The CDR3 is made up of 12 amino acids. Trimming took 10 bases from V and 4 from J; bases not matched to a gene: 6. CDR3 sequence (DNA): TGTGCCACCCAACAGGGGAGCACTGAAGCTTTCTTT. It codes for CATQQGSTEAFF.

The rearrangement uses TRBV19 and TRBJ1-1; D remains unclear. Germline V lookup: CDR1 LNHDA, CDR2 SQIVND (reference sequence). Trimming left V 7 bases short and J 5 bases short, with 17 bases between. The CDR3 covers 14 residues. The CDR3 bases are TGTGCCAGTAATGAGGGAGGAGGGTCGACTGAAGCTTTCTTT. Its protein product is CASNEGGGSTEAFF.

V and J are TRBV9 and TRBJ2-7; perhaps TRBD1 as D (5 bases). The germline CDR1 and CDR2 sequences are SGDLS and YYNGEE. This CDR3 contains 15 residues. Trimming left V 0 bases short and J 0 bases short, with 10 bases between. For the CDR3, the DNA is TGTGCCAGCAGCGTAGATGGGGCGGTCTCCTACGAGCAGTACTTC. As protein: CASSVDGAVSYEQYF.

This clone was recorded once. The genes are TRBV6-6 and TRBJ2-7; TRBD1 matches 8 bases. The CDR3 has 15 amino acids. Germline V CDR1 and CDR2: MNHNY, SVGAGI (reference sequence). V lost 4 bases and J lost 0; bases outside the gene matches: 5. CDR3 region: CASSSGQGSSYEQYF. The DNA of the CDR3 is TGTGCCAGCAGTTCTGGACAGGGTAGCTCCTACGAGCAGTACTTC.

The chain has TRBV6-5 and TRBJ2-7, with no clear D. Germline CDR1 MNHEY, CDR2 SVGAGI. This CDR3 region has 16 residues. V lost 0 bases, J lost 4 bases, and 16 bases lay in between. CDR3 sequence reads: CASSYSRSLFRYEQYF. The CDR3 DNA sequence: TGTGCCAGCAGTTACTCTCGGTCTCTTTTTAGGTACGAGCAGTACTTC.

The CDR3: CARSQGRWGFTDTQYF. The CDR3 DNA reads as TGTGCCAGAAGCCAGGGGAGGTGGGGATTCACAGATACGCAGTATTTT. The chain couples TRBV7-5 to TRBJ2-3. TRBV7-5 is a known pseudogene. The CDR3 spans 16 residues.

The V gene is TRBV5-5, the J gene TRBJ1-1; 9 nucleotides line up with TRBD1. The CDR3 has 13 amino acids. Germline CDR1 SGHKS, CDR2 YYEKEE (reference sequence). Trimming removed 4 bases from V and 6 bases from J; junction bases left unmatched: 4. The DNA of the CDR3 is TGTGCCAGCAGCCGTTGGACAGGGGCTGAAGCTTTCTTT. This translates into CASSRWTGAEAFF.

V and J are TRBV29-1 and TRBJ1-1; a possible D gene is TRBD1 (6 bases). V was shortened by 2 bases and J by 1 base, with 8 bases between the two germline ends. Per germline, CDR1 SQVTM and CDR2 ANQGSEA. The CDR3 is 13 residues long. CDR3 sequence reads: CSVETGKNTEAFF. In nucleotides, the CDR3 is TGCAGCGTTGAAACAGGGAAGAACACTGAAGCTTTCTTT.

The J gene is TRBJ2-3, the V gene TRBV2; D is unclear. The CDR3 covers 14 residues. Trimming removed 6 bases from V and 3 bases from J, with 13 bases in between. Germline values: CDR1 SNHLY, CDR2 FYNNEI. CDR3 DNA: TGTGCCAGCAGCCTCGGAGAAGGGACAGATACGCAGTATTTT. It specifies CASSLGEGTDTQYF.

The chain carries TRBV11-2 and TRBJ2-1, with unresolved D. Trimming left V 1 base short and J 7 bases short, with 5 bases between. The germline V gene has CDR1 SGHAT and CDR2 FQNNGV. This CDR3 comprises 12 residues. The CDR3 sequence is CASSLGMNEQFF. The CDR3 DNA follows: TGTGCCAGCAGCTTAGGCATGAATGAGCAGTTCTTC. Together with reference TRBV11-2 and TRBJ2-1, the CDR3 gives the full variable domain: EAGVAQSPRYKIIEKRQSVAFWCNPISGHATLYWYQQILGQGPKLLIQFQNNGVVDDSQLPKDRFSAERLKGVDSTLKIQPAKLEDSAVYLCASSLGMNEQFFGPGTRLTVL.

V usage is TRBV29-1 and J usage is TRBJ2-2; 12 bases are a match to TRBD2. J gave up 3 bases and V 1 base, and 0 bases lay outside the gene matches. CDR1 is SQVTM and CDR2 is ANQGSEA in the germline V gene. This CDR3 has 15 amino acids. Here the CDR3 DNA reads TGCAGCGTTGAAGGACTAGCGGGAGACACCGGGGAGCTGTTTTTT. The encoded protein is CSVEGLAGDTGELFF.

The genes are TRBV4-1 and TRBJ2-7; 7 nucleotides align to TRBD2. The CDR3 is 16 amino acids. The J segment lost 0 bases and the V segment lost 1 base, leaving 6 bases of the junction unmatched. Germline loops: CDR1 MGHRA, CDR2 YSYEKL. In DNA form, the CDR3 reads TGCGCCAGCAGCCAAGGGTATGGCGGGAGCTCCTACGAGCAGTACTTC. Its translation: CASSQGYGGSSYEQYF.

The chain carries TRBV5-1 and TRBJ2-5, with TRBD2 as a possible D gene (6 bases). V gave up 1 base and J gave up 1 base, with 8 bases separating them. Germline V CDR1 and CDR2: SGHRS, YFSETQ. CDR3 size: 14 residues. The CDR3 sequence: CASSLLATQETQYF. The CDR3 DNA reads as TGCGCCAGCAGCTTGCTAGCGACCCAAGAGACCCAGTACTTC.

V is TRBV30 and J is TRBJ1-1; the D gene is possibly TRBD1 (6 bases). V was trimmed by 4 bases and J by 4 bases, leaving 16 bases between them. Germline V gene data show CDR1 as GTSNPN and CDR2 as SVGIG (reference sequence). This CDR3 has 14 amino acids. The CDR3 loop is CAWNQGRGGTEAFF. CDR3 sequence (DNA): TGTGCCTGGAATCAGGGTAGGGGGGGCACTGAAGCTTTCTTT.

V gene TRBV29-1 combines with J gene TRBJ1-1; D ambiguous. Trimming removed 6 bases at V and 8 bases at J, with 10 bases between. This CDR3 comprises 10 residues. Germline CDR1 reads SQVTM; CDR2 reads ANQGSEA. CDR3 in amino acids: CSVARGEAFF. The DNA of the CDR3 is TGCAGCGTGGCAAGAGGGGAAGCTTTCTTT.

The rearrangement uses TRBV5-1 and TRBJ2-1; D might be TRBD2 (7 bases). CDR1 SGHRS and CDR2 YFSETQ come from the germline V gene. Between the trimmed V and J ends, which lost 2 bases and 5 bases, there was a span of 26 bases. The CDR3 extends over 19 amino acids. For the CDR3, the DNA is TGCGCCAGCAGCTTTTTAGGGCAGGGGCTAGCGGTCCTCAACAATGAGCAGTTCTTC. Protein: CASSFLGQGLAVLNNEQFF.

The chain couples TRBV25-1 to TRBJ2-7; D not certain. CDR1 and CDR2 (germline): MGHDK, SYGVNS. Deletions cut 2 bases from V and 3 bases from J, with 20 bases between. The CDR3 contains 17 residues. The CDR3 coding sequence is TGTGCCAGCAGTGAACAGTTTTTTGGGGTATTGAGCTACGAGCAGTACTTC. Protein sequence: CASSEQFFGVLSYEQYF.

This sequence joins TRBV6-1 and TRBJ1-1, with a possible D match to TRBD1 (6 bases). V lost 3 bases to trimming and J lost 1 base, with 9 bases between them. Germline V gene sequence: CDR1 MNHNS, CDR2 SASEGT. The CDR3 spans 14 residues. CDR3 region: CASSDLGANTEAFF. In DNA, the CDR3 is TGTGCCAGCAGTGATCTGGGGGCGAACACTGAAGCTTTCTTT.